This TCR beta chain was obtained from a study of CD8 T cells in Susac syndrome. Trimming shortened V by 1 base and J by 8 bases, and 11 bases separated the two germline ends. The germline V gene encodes CDR1 SNHLY and CDR2 FYNNEI. The CDR3 spans 13 residues. The RNA, about 0.45 to 1 ug, was put through reverse transcription using random hexamers. Across 54 Vbeta and 13 Jbeta, immunoSEQ multiplex PCR amplified TCR beta CDR3. TCRdb analysed the immunoSEQ multiplex PCR reads with MiXCR anew, one entry per CDR3 protein. In the table there are 150,000 to 200,000 distinct CDR3 sequences, around 94% of which are singletons. Each multiple sclerosis control was a treatment-naive patient with relapsing-remitting disease that was either stable or active. TEMRA cells were FACS-enriched, with CD8+ and CD4+ T cells isolated negatively.

The sample taken for sequencing was CD4+ T cells from PBMCs. The V gene is TRBV2, the J gene TRBJ1-2; no definite D call. The receptor was isolated from a human donor with multiple sclerosis. The CDR3 spells CASSEGGGRGYTF. The DNA for the CDR3 is TGTGCCAGCAGTGAAGGTGGCGGGAGGGGCTACACCTTC.